Here is one T cell receptor (beta chain) with its context. Measured with immunoSEQ multiplex PCR; TCRdb has only the in-frame clones, and not every one. The sample holds 55,000 to 65,000 clones, more than 70% seen once. V was pared by 0 bases and J by 8 bases, with 14 bases between. CDR1 and CDR2 from the germline V gene are SGHRS and YFSETQ. CDR3 length: 14 amino acids. The data stem from a study of control samples from healthy donors and cancer patients. The J gene is TRBJ1-2, the V gene TRBV5-1; TRBD1 might be the D (6 bases). What was sequenced was PBMCs. This receptor was identified in a woman aged 60-70 years with lung cancer. CDR3 DNA: TGCGCCAGCAGCTTGGACGGGCAGGGGCGAGGCTACACCTTC. Translating it yields CASSLDGQGRGYTF. Together with reference TRBV5-1 and TRBJ1-2, the CDR3 gives the full variable domain: KAGVTQTPRYLIKTRGQQVTLSCSPISGHRSVSWYQQTPGQGLQFLFEYFSETQRNKGNFPGRFSGRQFSNSRSEMNVSTLELGDSALYLCASSLDGQGRGYTFGSGTRLTVV.